This TCR beta chain is from a study of early T cells in non-severe SARS-CoV-2 infection. Study context: The input, bulk RNA from unsorted whole blood, was sequenced, and chains were unpaired.

The protocol attached unique molecular identifiers to individual cDNA molecules. TCRdb itself ran the 5' RACE reads through MiXCR, one entry per CDR3 protein. The sample carries approximately 81,000 distinct CDR3 sequences, over 5% recorded once. Study outcomes and limitations: The matching step, a VDJdb search, favored anti-spike CD8 responses and missed private and CD4 specificities.

This clonotype turned up a few times. Antigen: not known. Sequences were obtained from whole blood. The TCR was taken from an adult who was a healthcare worker with PCR-confirmed SARS-CoV-2 infection or an uninfected control (not recorded which).

The chain's CDR3 is CASSSTGGYYGYTF. DNA of the CDR3: TGTGCCAGCAGCTCGACCGGAGGGTATTATGGCTACACCTTC. V gene TRBV7-9 combines with J gene TRBJ1-2; D is unclear. CDR1 is SEHNR and CDR2 is FQNEAQ in the germline V gene (reference sequence). This CDR3 is 14 amino acids long. V lost 4 bases and J lost 5, with 14 bases in between.